A single sample is the source of the 19 T cell receptor beta chains below, sequenced in a study of cytomegalovirus exposure and HLA in healthy donors. TCRdb's copy holds only in-frame clones and misses some; the assay was immunoSEQ multiplex PCR. The sample lists about 130,000 clones; 89% were seen once. The sequencing input was PBMCs. The origin of the receptors is a woman aged 18-35 years in good health and CMV-seronegative.

The V gene is TRBV6-5, the J gene TRBJ1-2, with D possibly TRBD1 on 5 matching bases. V was shortened by 5 bases and J by 7 bases, with 17 bases between the two germline ends. Germline assignment: CDR1 MNHEY and CDR2 SVGAGI. This CDR3 has 14 residues. This CDR3 is CASSEIGGARGYTF. The CDR3 region has the DNA TGTGCCAGCAGTGAAATAGGCGGGGCTCGTGGCTACACCTTC.

The chain combines TRBV11-3 with TRBJ2-1; TRBD2 aligns across 7 bases. CDR1 SGHNT and CDR2 YENEEA come from the germline V gene. V lost 0 bases, J lost 8 bases, and 1 base stayed unmatched. This CDR3 spans 13 amino acids. CDR3 amino acids: CASSLETSHEQFF. The CDR3 bases are TGTGCCAGCAGCTTAGAGACTAGCCATGAGCAGTTCTTC. Variable domain in full (rest from reference TRBV11-3 and TRBJ2-1): EAGVVQSPRYKIIEKKQPVAFWCNPISGHNTLYWYLQNLGQGPELLIRYENEEAVDDSQLPKDRFSAERLKGVDSTLKIQPAELGDSAVYLCASSLETSHEQFFGPGTRLTVL.

This sequence joins TRBV7-2 and TRBJ1-2; unclear D gene. Looked up from germline, CDR1 is SGHTA and CDR2 is FQGNSA. The CDR3 covers 16 residues. The V gene lost 2 bases and the J gene lost 4 bases, with 17 bases spanning the gap. The CDR3 here is CASSLRSGDISYGYTF. The DNA for the CDR3 is TGTGCCAGCAGCTTAAGGTCGGGAGATATCTCCTATGGCTACACCTTC.

The table lists this clone with a count of one. This sequence joins TRBV7-3 and TRBJ2-7; possible D gene TRBD1, 6 bases. The length of the CDR3 is 14 residues. Germline V CDR1 and CDR2: SGHTA, FQGTGA. Trimming shortened V by 2 bases and J by 3 bases, and 11 bases separated the two germline ends. The CDR3 DNA reads as TGTGCCAGCAGCTTAGGGGGACAAAGCTACGAGCAGTACTTC. Translation: CASSLGGQSYEQYF. The variable domain in full, with the rest retrieved from reference TRBV7-3 and TRBJ2-7, is GAGVSQTPSNKVTEKGKYVELRCDPISGHTALYWYRQSLGQGPEFLIYFQGTGAADDSGLPNDRFFAVRPEGSVSTLKIQRTERGDSAVYLCASSLGGQSYEQYFGPGTRLTVT.

The chain carries TRBV27 and TRBJ2-7; a possible D gene is TRBD1 (7 bases). V gave up 6 bases and J gave up 4 bases, with 22 bases separating them. Per the germline V gene, CDR1 is MNHEY and CDR2 is SMNVEV (reference sequence). This CDR3 has 16 residues. Here the CDR3 reads CASRTHPAGQRYEQYF. CDR3 coding DNA: TGTGCCAGCAGAACCCATCCCGCGGGACAGAGATACGAGCAGTACTTC.

V is TRBV11-3 and J is TRBJ1-5; D is possibly TRBD1 (5 bases). The germline V and J ends were trimmed by 0 bases and 4 bases, with 10 bases remaining between them. This CDR3 spans 15 amino acids. Germline loops: CDR1 SGHNT, CDR2 YENEEA. CDR3 bases: TGTGCCAGCAGCTTAGACAGGGTAGGGAATCAGCCCCAGCATTTT. This encodes CASSLDRVGNQPQHF.

The chain uses TRBV11-2 and TRBJ1-2; 9 bases agree with TRBD1. This CDR3 is built from 17 residues. After removal of 5 bases from V and 8 bases from J, the junction contained 18 bases not matched to a gene. The germline V gene encodes CDR1 SGHAT and CDR2 FQNNGV. The CDR3 region has the DNA TGTGCCAGCAGCCAGAAGGGACAGGGCATAATTTCCCGCGGCTACACCTTC. It translates to CASSQKGQGIISRGYTF.

This clone has just a few counts. The chain is built from TRBV2 and TRBJ1-2, with D hard to call. Germline values: CDR1 SNHLY, CDR2 FYNNEI. Deletions cut 6 bases from V and 2 bases from J, with 10 bases between. This CDR3 has 13 residues. CDR3 sequence reads: CASSLSPNYGYTF. The CDR3 coding sequence is TGTGCCAGCAGCCTGAGCCCGAACTATGGCTACACCTTC.

This chain joins TRBV18 and TRBJ1-1, with 7 nucleotides matching TRBD1. J gave up 3 bases and V 6 bases, and 19 bases lay outside the gene matches. This CDR3 has 18 amino acids. CDR1 is KGHSH and CDR2 is LQKENI in the germline V gene. The CDR3 coding sequence is TGTGCCAGCTCCCGTATTGGACAGGTAAACGGGGTTGACACTGAAGCTTTCTTT. Residues: CASSRIGQVNGVDTEAFF.

The gene calls are TRBV5-1 and TRBJ1-5; D gene uncertain. The V and J ends lost 4 bases and 5 bases respectively, with 13 bases between them. Per germline, CDR1 SGHRS and CDR2 YFSETQ. The CDR3 loop spans 14 amino acids. The CDR3 bases are TGCGCCAGCAGCCCTGGAGGCAAAGATCAGCCCCAGCATTTT. Translation gives CASSPGGKDQPQHF.

The CDR3 region is CASSGGNEQFF. CDR3 DNA sequence: TGCGCCAGCAGCGGAGGCAATGAGCAGTTCTTC. The chain couples TRBV5-1 to TRBJ2-1; D possibly corresponds to TRBD2 (5 bases). V gave up 4 bases and J gave up 6 bases, with 5 bases separating them. The CDR3 sequence is 11 residues long. CDR1 SGHRS and CDR2 YFSETQ come from the germline V gene. Looking up the rest from reference TRBV5-1 and TRBJ2-1 gives the full variable domain: KAGVTQTPRYLIKTRGQQVTLSCSPISGHRSVSWYQQTPGQGLQFLFEYFSETQRNKGNFPGRFSGRQFSNSRSEMNVSTLELGDSALYLCASSGGNEQFFGPGTRLTVL.

The table lists this clone with a few counts. The rearrangement links TRBV6-5 to TRBJ1-2; 7 bases are a match to TRBD1. Germline V gene data show CDR1 as MNHEY and CDR2 as SVGAGI. V dropped 2 bases and J dropped 3; count of bases not matched to a gene: 3. The length of the CDR3 is 14 residues. The CDR3: CASSYRGQDYGYTF. The CDR3 DNA is TGTGCCAGCAGTTACCGAGGACAGGACTATGGCTACACCTTC.

The chain uses TRBV10-2 and TRBJ2-2; D may be TRBD1 (5 bases). Trimming cost V 6 bases and J 0 bases, with 11 bases left between them. Germline CDR1 and CDR2: WSHSY and SAAADI. The CDR3 consists of 15 residues. CDR3 region: CASRMGLANTGELFF. The CDR3 DNA follows: TGCGCCAGCAGGATGGGGCTAGCGAACACCGGGGAGCTGTTTTTT.

CDR3 protein: CASSLPYTGELFF. CDR3 sequence (DNA): TGTGCCAGCAGCCTCCCTTACACCGGGGAGCTGTTTTTT. The chain links TRBV13 to TRBJ2-2; D is undetermined. V was clipped by 5 bases and J by 3 bases, with 7 bases between them. The CDR3 extends over 13 amino acids. The germline V gene encodes CDR1 PRHDT and CDR2 FYEKMQ (reference sequence).

This clone was counted a single time. This chain connects TRBV5-1 to TRBJ2-5, with a tentative D call TRBD1 (5 bases). Trimming left V 0 bases short and J 2 bases short, with 11 bases between. The germline V gene encodes CDR1 SGHRS and CDR2 YFSETQ. The CDR3 is 15 amino acids. This CDR3 reads CASSLALDSQETQYF. The CDR3 nucleotides are TGCGCCAGCAGCTTGGCCTTAGACAGTCAAGAGACCCAGTACTTC.

The chain uses TRBV11-2 and TRBJ2-7; 10 nucleotides agree with TRBD1. The length of the CDR3 is 16 residues. The V gene end was trimmed by 1 base and the J gene end by 6 bases; junction bases not matched to a gene: 9. CDR1 is SGHAT and CDR2 is FQNNGV in the germline V gene. The CDR3 sequence is CASSLAGRDRGLEQYF. CDR3 DNA sequence: TGTGCCAGCAGCTTAGCAGGCCGAGACAGGGGGCTCGAGCAGTACTTC. Drawing the rest from reference TRBV11-2 and TRBJ2-7, the complete variable domain is EAGVAQSPRYKIIEKRQSVAFWCNPISGHATLYWYQQILGQGPKLLIQFQNNGVVDDSQLPKDRFSAERLKGVDSTLKIQPAKLEDSAVYLCASSLAGRDRGLEQYFGPGTRLTVT.

The V and J genes are TRBV7-2 and TRBJ2-7; 10 bases match TRBD2. V shed 2 bases and J 4 bases; nucleotides not matched to a gene: 8. This CDR3 spans 16 amino acids. Germline V lookup: CDR1 SGHTA, CDR2 FQGNSA. The CDR3 coding sequence is TGTGCCAGCAGCTTATTCAGCGGGGGGGCCGGGTACGAGCAGTACTTC. This encodes CASSLFSGGAGYEQYF.

The V call is TRBV6-5, the J call TRBJ1-2; D call uncertain. V was shortened by 6 bases and J by 9 bases, with 17 bases between the two germline ends. This CDR3 has 13 amino acids. From germline, CDR1 is MNHEY and CDR2 SVGAGI. CDR3 amino acids: CASSREMSGSYTF. CDR3 bases: TGTGCCAGCAGCCGCGAGATGTCGGGGAGCTACACCTTC.

The V and J genes are TRBV19 and TRBJ2-1; no reliable D call. The CDR3 is made up of 10 amino acids. The germline V gene encodes CDR1 LNHDA and CDR2 SQIVND (reference sequence). V was clipped by 9 bases and J by 6 bases, with 6 bases between them. CDR3 region: CASHSNEQFF. CDR3 DNA sequence: TGTGCCAGCCACTCCAATGAGCAGTTCTTC. The whole variable domain, remainder taken from reference TRBV19 and TRBJ2-1, is DGGITQSPKYLFRKEGQNVTLSCEQNLNHDAMYWYRQDPGQGLRLIYYSQIVNDFQKGDIAEGYSVSREKKESFPLTVTSAQKNPTAFYLCASHSNEQFFGPGTRLTVL.